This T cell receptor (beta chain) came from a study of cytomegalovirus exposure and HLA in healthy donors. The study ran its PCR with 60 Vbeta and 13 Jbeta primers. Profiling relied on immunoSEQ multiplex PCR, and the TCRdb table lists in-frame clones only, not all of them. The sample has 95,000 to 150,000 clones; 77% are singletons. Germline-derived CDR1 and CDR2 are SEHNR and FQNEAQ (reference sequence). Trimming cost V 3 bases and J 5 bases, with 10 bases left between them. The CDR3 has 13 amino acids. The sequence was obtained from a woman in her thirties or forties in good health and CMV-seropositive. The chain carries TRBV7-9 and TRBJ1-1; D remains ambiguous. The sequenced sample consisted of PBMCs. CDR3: CASSFEGRTEAFF. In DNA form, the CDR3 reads TGTGCCAGCAGCTTCGAAGGGAGGACTGAAGCTTTCTTT. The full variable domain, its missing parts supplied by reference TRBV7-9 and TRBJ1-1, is DTGVSQNPRHKITKRGQNVTFRCDPISEHNRLYWYRQTLGQGPEFLTYFQNEAQLEKSRLLSDRFSAERPKGSFSTLEIQRTEQGDSAMYLCASSFEGRTEAFFGQGTRLTVV.